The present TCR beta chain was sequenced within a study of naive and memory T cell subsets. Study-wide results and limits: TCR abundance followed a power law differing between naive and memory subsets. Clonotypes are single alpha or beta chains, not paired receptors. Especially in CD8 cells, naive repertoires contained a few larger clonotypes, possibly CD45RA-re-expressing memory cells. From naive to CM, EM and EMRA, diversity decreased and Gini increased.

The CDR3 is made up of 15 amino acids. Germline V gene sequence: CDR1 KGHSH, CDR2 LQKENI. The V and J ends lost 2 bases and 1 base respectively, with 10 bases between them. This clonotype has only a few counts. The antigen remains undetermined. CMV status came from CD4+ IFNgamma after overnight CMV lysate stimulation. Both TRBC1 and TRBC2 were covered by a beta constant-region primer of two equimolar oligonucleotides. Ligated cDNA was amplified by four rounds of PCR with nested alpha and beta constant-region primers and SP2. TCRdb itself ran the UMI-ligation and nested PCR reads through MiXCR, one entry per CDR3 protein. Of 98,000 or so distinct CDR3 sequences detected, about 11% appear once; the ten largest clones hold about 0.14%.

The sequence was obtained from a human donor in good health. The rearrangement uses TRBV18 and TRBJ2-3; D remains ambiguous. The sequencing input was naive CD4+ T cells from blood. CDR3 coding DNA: TGTGCCAGCTCACCATCGCGTGCCCGCACAGATACGCAGTATTTT. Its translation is CASSPSRARTDTQYF. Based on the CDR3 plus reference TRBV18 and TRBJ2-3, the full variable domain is NAGVMQNPRHLVRRRGQEARLRCSPMKGHSHVYWYRQLPEEGLKFMVYLQKENIIDESGMPKERFSAEFPKEGPSILRIQQVVRGDSAAYFCASSPSRARTDTQYFGPGTRLTVL.